The 27 T cell receptor beta chains below were found in one sample sequenced in a study of shared clonotypes between healthy human individuals. Assay: immunoSEQ multiplex PCR; the TCRdb copy retains only in-frame clones and omits some. The table has a few million clones, over 85% seen once; the top ten hold about 0.37%. The sample consisted of naive CD4+ T cells from PBMCs. Subset reported: CD45RA+ positively selected. The receptors were sampled from a man between 18 and 29 years old in good health. Some clones in this sample may be carry-over from other donors' samples.

Comment on this clone: Other DNA sequences in the same sample also yield this CDR3. The chain couples TRBV7-2 to TRBJ2-3; 16 bases are a match to TRBD2. Germline CDR1 is SGHTA and CDR2 is FQGNSA. Trimming removed 3 bases from V and 6 bases from J; junction bases left unmatched: 0. CDR3 length equals 15 residues. CDR3 in DNA: TGTGCCAGCAGCTTGGGACTAGCGGGAGGGGATACGCAGTATTTT. Amino acids: CASSLGLAGGDTQYF.

The V gene is TRBV10-3, the J gene TRBJ1-3; D unresolved. Trimming removed 2 bases from V and 0 bases from J, with 11 bases in between. CDR3 length: 16 amino acids. CDR1 ENHRY and CDR2 SYGVKD come from the germline V gene. The CDR3, as DNA: TGTGCCATCAGTGAGATTAACCTTAGCTCTGGAAACACCATATATTTT. It is translated as CAISEINLSSGNTIYF.

V usage is TRBV30 and J usage is TRBJ1-2; TRBD1 agrees at 7 bases. Germline loops: CDR1 GTSNPN, CDR2 SVGIG (reference sequence). The ends lost 6 bases at V and 4 bases at J; junction bases unmatched: 11. This CDR3 is built from 14 residues. CDR3: CACQPDRAVYGYTF. The CDR3 DNA sequence: TGTGCCTGCCAACCCGACAGGGCGGTCTATGGCTACACCTTC.

CDR3 coding DNA: TGCGCCAGCAGCTTCACGGGACCCCGAAGGTCCAATGAGCAGTTCTTC. This encodes CASSFTGPRRSNEQFF. The rearrangement links TRBV5-1 to TRBJ2-1; either TRBD1 or TRBD2 may fit D (5 bases each). Between the trimmed V and J ends, which lost 2 bases and 6 bases, there was a span of 18 bases. Germline CDR1 reads SGHRS; CDR2 reads YFSETQ. The CDR3 contains 16 residues.

V usage is TRBV5-1 and J usage is TRBJ2-5; TRBD1 might be the D (6 bases). V was pared by 0 bases and J by 5 bases, with 11 bases between. The length of the CDR3 is 14 residues. CDR1 is SGHRS, CDR2 YFSETQ, per germline. This chain's CDR3 is CASSLVSRGETQYF. CDR3 coding DNA: TGCGCCAGCAGCTTGGTATCGAGGGGGGAGACCCAGTACTTC. Full variable domain (missing parts from reference TRBV5-1 and TRBJ2-5): KAGVTQTPRYLIKTRGQQVTLSCSPISGHRSVSWYQQTPGQGLQFLFEYFSETQRNKGNFPGRFSGRQFSNSRSEMNVSTLELGDSALYLCASSLVSRGETQYFGPGTRLLVL.

The chain links TRBV11-2 to TRBJ2-7; the match to TRBD2 covers 7 bases. Germline CDR1 SGHAT, CDR2 FQNNGV. Losses at the gene ends were 1 base for V and 4 bases for J; bases not matched to a gene: 10. The CDR3 totals 16 residues. The CDR3 coding sequence is TGTGCCAGCAGCTTAGGTTTGGGCGGGAGTAGGTACGAGCAGTACTTC. Protein sequence: CASSLGLGGSRYEQYF. The full variable domain, with the rest looked up from reference TRBV11-2 and TRBJ2-7, is EAGVAQSPRYKIIEKRQSVAFWCNPISGHATLYWYQQILGQGPKLLIQFQNNGVVDDSQLPKDRFSAERLKGVDSTLKIQPAKLEDSAVYLCASSLGLGGSRYEQYFGPGTRLTVT.

For the CDR3, the DNA is TGTGCCAGCAGTTTATATCTAGCGGGAGCCGGGGAGCTGTTTTTT. Its translation: CASSLYLAGAGELFF. The V call is TRBV27, the J call TRBJ2-2, with 10 bases that match TRBD2. The CDR3 contains 15 residues. The germline V gene encodes CDR1 MNHEY and CDR2 SMNVEV (reference sequence). V lost 1 base to trimming and J lost 6 bases; unmatched junction nucleotides: 2.

The V call is TRBV9, the J call TRBJ2-6, with D uncertain. Germline loops: CDR1 SGDLS, CDR2 YYNGEE. The V end was cut by 3 bases, the J end by 2 bases, with 12 bases between. The CDR3 consists of 16 residues. For the CDR3, the DNA is TGTGCCAGCAGCGCCCACGTTGGCACTGGGGCCAACGTCCTGACTTTC. Residues: CASSAHVGTGANVLTF.

The chain recombines TRBV19 with TRBJ1-1, with D maybe TRBD1 (5 bases). V was cut by 3 bases and J by 3 bases, with 14 bases left in between. Germline assignment: CDR1 LNHDA and CDR2 SQIVND (reference sequence). CDR3 length: 15 residues. The CDR3 DNA reads TGTGCCAGTAGTATGAGACCGCGGGGGGACACTGAAGCTTTCTTT. Its protein product is CASSMRPRGDTEAFF.

The chain uses TRBV5-1 and TRBJ1-1, with unresolved D. Per germline, CDR1 SGHRS and CDR2 YFSETQ. The CDR3 contains 14 residues. Trimming took off 4 bases at V and 4 bases at J, with 14 bases between the two ends. The CDR3 is CASSSLDGGTEAFF. DNA for the CDR3: TGCGCCAGCAGCAGTCTGGATGGAGGCACTGAAGCTTTCTTT.

The V and J genes are TRBV4-3 and TRBJ2-1; D is ambiguous. The germline V and J ends were trimmed by 0 bases and 8 bases, with 26 bases remaining between them. CDR1 LGHNA and CDR2 YSLEER come from the germline V gene. The CDR3 sequence is 19 residues long. The DNA for the CDR3 is TGCGCCAGCAGCCAAGATATGCTCCGCTTTGCGATTAAAGTCCATGAGCAGTTCTTC. Protein sequence: CASSQDMLRFAIKVHEQFF.

The rearrangement joins TRBV5-1 to TRBJ2-1; maybe TRBD1 (5 bases). V lost 2 bases and J lost 0, with 9 bases in between. CDR1 is SGHRS and CDR2 is YFSETQ in the germline V gene. CDR3 length: 15 amino acids. The CDR3 here is CASSFDSTSYNEQFF. The CDR3 bases are TGCGCCAGCAGCTTTGACAGTACCTCCTACAATGAGCAGTTCTTC.

The chain recombines TRBV4-1 with TRBJ1-1; no definite D call. The germline V and J ends were trimmed by 2 bases and 1 base, with 8 bases remaining between them. Germline loops: CDR1 MGHRA, CDR2 YSYEKL. This CDR3 is 14 amino acids long. The CDR3 region has the DNA TGCGCCAGCAGCCAAAACGGACGGAACACTGAAGCTTTCTTT. As protein: CASSQNGRNTEAFF.

The V call is TRBV6-4, the J call TRBJ1-2; 9 bases are a match to TRBD1. CDR1 and CDR2 from the germline V gene are MRHNA and SNTAGT. CDR3 size: 14 residues. Trimming took 3 bases from V and 5 from J; bases not matched to a gene: 4. CDR3 region: CASSDSGQGYGYTF. CDR3 in DNA: TGTGCCAGCAGTGATAGCGGACAGGGGTATGGCTACACCTTC.

The gene calls are TRBV25-1 and TRBJ2-1; TRBD2 agrees at 14 bases. In germline, CDR1 is MGHDK, CDR2 SYGVNS. V dropped 7 bases and J dropped 6; count of bases not matched to a gene: 5. The CDR3 runs 15 residues. CDR3 in amino acids: CASMGLAGVPNEQFF. In DNA form, the CDR3 reads TGTGCCAGCATGGGACTAGCGGGAGTCCCCAATGAGCAGTTCTTC.

The gene calls are TRBV7-9 and TRBJ2-3, with 8 bases fitting TRBD1. Germline trimming cut 4 bases from V and 0 bases from J; bases unmatched to any gene: 15. Germline loops: CDR1 SEHNR, CDR2 FQNEAQ (reference sequence). The CDR3 consists of 19 residues. CDR3 coding DNA: TGTGCCAGCAGCTCCCTAACCGGGACAGGCCCAACTAGCACAGATACGCAGTATTTT. This gives the protein CASSSLTGTGPTSTDTQYF. Complete variable domain (other parts from reference TRBV7-9 and TRBJ2-3): DTGVSQNPRHKITKRGQNVTFRCDPISEHNRLYWYRQTLGQGPEFLTYFQNEAQLEKSRLLSDRFSAERPKGSFSTLEIQRTEQGDSAMYLCASSSLTGTGPTSTDTQYFGPGTRLTVL.

This chain joins TRBV5-4 and TRBJ2-3; 8 nucleotides agree with TRBD2. The ends lost 3 bases at V and 2 bases at J; junction bases unmatched: 8. Germline CDR1 and CDR2: SGHNT and YYREEE (reference sequence). The CDR3 is 16 residues long. CDR3 coding DNA: TGTGCCAGCAGCTCCTCCGGGACTAGGGTCACAGATACGCAGTATTTT. This translates into CASSSSGTRVTDTQYF.

The genes are TRBV5-1 and TRBJ2-2; D unclear. This CDR3 has 16 amino acids. Trimming left V 0 bases short and J 5 bases short, with 14 bases between. Germline values: CDR1 SGHRS, CDR2 YFSETQ. The CDR3 DNA reads as TGCGCCAGCAGCTTGGAGGAACAGAAGAGGACCGGGGAGCTGTTTTTT. This codes for CASSLEEQKRTGELFF.

The gene calls are TRBV30 and TRBJ2-1, with D perhaps TRBD2 (5 bases). CDR3 length: 15 residues. V lost 1 base and J lost 0, with 10 bases in between. The germline CDR1 and CDR2 sequences are GTSNPN and SVGIG (reference sequence). CDR3 sequence (DNA): TGTGCCTGGAGTGATTCGGGAAGCTCCTACAATGAGCAGTTCTTC. This encodes CAWSDSGSSYNEQFF.

The rearrangement joins TRBV15 to TRBJ2-1; no firm D call. The V gene's germline CDR1 is LNHNV and CDR2 YYDKDF (reference sequence). This CDR3 comprises 14 residues. Trimming left V 9 bases short and J 2 bases short, with 14 bases between. The CDR3 loop is CATAPDLTYNEQFF. For the CDR3, the DNA is TGTGCCACGGCCCCGGACCTCACCTACAATGAGCAGTTCTTC.

The rearrangement uses TRBV27 and TRBJ2-3, with TRBD2 identical over 8 bases. CDR3 size: 17 residues. Germline CDR1 MNHEY, CDR2 SMNVEV (reference sequence). The junction had 13 bases not matched to a gene; V was cut back by 5 bases and J by 3 bases. The CDR3: CASSTYGSGSKTDTQYF. The CDR3 region has the DNA TGTGCCAGCAGTACGTACGGAAGCGGGAGCAAAACAGATACGCAGTATTTT.

The rearrangement joins TRBV7-9 to TRBJ2-3, with 11 bases that match TRBD2. CDR1 is SEHNR and CDR2 is FQNEAQ in the germline V gene (reference sequence). The CDR3 has 16 amino acids. Trimming at V came to 0 bases and at J to 15 bases, leaving 14 bases not matched to a gene. The CDR3 region has the DNA TGTGCCAGCAGCTTAGCGTATGCTAGCGGGAGGCCAGATTTCTATTTT. It encodes CASSLAYASGRPDFYF.

This clone was seen a single time. The same CDR3 also results from other DNA sequences found in this sample. The chain couples TRBV7-9 to TRBJ2-5; possibly TRBD1 for D (5 bases). The germline gives CDR1 SEHNR, CDR2 FQNEAQ (reference sequence). V lost 1 base to trimming and J lost 4 bases, with 7 bases between them. The CDR3 covers 13 residues. Here the CDR3 DNA reads TGTGCCAGCAGCTTAGTTGGGGCAGAGACCCAGTACTTC. Amino acids: CASSLVGAETQYF.

This clone came up once. The chain has TRBV7-2 and TRBJ2-7; D might be TRBD2 (5 bases). The ends were cut back, 0 bases at V and 0 bases at J, with 12 bases in the middle. This CDR3 is built from 16 residues. The germline V gene encodes CDR1 SGHTA and CDR2 FQGNSA. CDR3: CASSLAVGLDSYEQYF. CDR3 sequence (DNA): TGTGCCAGCAGCTTAGCGGTCGGACTGGACTCCTACGAGCAGTACTTC.

The chain combines TRBV5-1 with TRBJ2-1, with 14 positions matching TRBD2. There are 16 residues in the CDR3. The V gene's germline CDR1 is SGHRS and CDR2 YFSETQ. The trim removed 4 bases at V and 5 bases at J, leaving 5 bases unmatched. CDR3 in DNA: TGCGCCAGCAGCAAAGGGACTAGCGGGGGCCACAATGAGCAGTTCTTC. This codes for CASSKGTSGGHNEQFF.

The chain combines TRBV30 with TRBJ1-4; TRBD1 might be the D (6 bases). Germline V gene lookup returns CDR1 GTSNPN and CDR2 SVGIG (reference sequence). V lost 1 base to trimming and J lost 8 bases, with 8 bases between them. This CDR3 is built from 12 residues. CDR3 region: CAWSADREKLFF. CDR3 in DNA: TGTGCCTGGAGTGCCGACAGGGAAAAACTGTTTTTT.

This sequence joins TRBV2 and TRBJ1-1, with D unresolved. The CDR3 spans 15 residues. The germline V gene has CDR1 SNHLY and CDR2 FYNNEI. V was pared by 4 bases and J by 4 bases, with 16 bases between. The CDR3 reads CASSVFGITGTEAFF. CDR3 coding DNA: TGTGCCAGCAGTGTATTTGGAATAACGGGCACTGAAGCTTTCTTT.